The 10 T cell receptor beta chains given below trace back to one sample, sequenced in a study of cytomegalovirus exposure and HLA in healthy donors. The PCR had 60 Vbeta and 13 Jbeta primers. Profiled with immunoSEQ multiplex PCR; TCRdb holds only in-frame clones, not every one. This table holds 70,000 to 100,000 clones, approximately 80% found once. The sample was PBMCs. Source of these receptors: a man between 18 and 35 years old in good health and CMV-seronegative.

The rearrangement joins TRBV10-3 to TRBJ2-5; D is undetermined. The closer fit of TRBJ2-7 to the DNA end suggests the J call may be wrong. Germline-derived CDR1 and CDR2 are ENHRY and SYGVKD. The CDR3 has 13 residues. In nucleotides, the CDR3 is TGTGCCATCATGGGCAGAAGCTCCTACGAGCAGTACTTC. Protein sequence: CAIMGRSSYEQYF.

This chain uses TRBV11-2 with TRBJ2-1; TRBD2 matches at 10 bases. This CDR3 spans 15 amino acids. The germline CDR1 and CDR2 sequences are SGHAT and FQNNGV. With V trimmed by 6 bases and J by 6 bases, 8 bases remained unmatched. DNA for the CDR3: TGTGCCAGCAGTTTAAGCGGGGGGGCTTCCAATGAGCAGTTCTTC. Translating gives CASSLSGGASNEQFF.

The chain employs TRBV5-1 and TRBJ2-5; a weak D match, TRBD2 (5 bases). Trimming removed 0 bases at V and 1 base at J, with 13 bases between. In germline, CDR1 is SGHRS, CDR2 YFSETQ. The CDR3 is 16 amino acids. The CDR3 bases are TGCGCCAGCAGCTTGGGTCCAGGAGGACCCCAAGAGACCCAGTACTTC. Its protein product is CASSLGPGGPQETQYF.

The J gene is TRBJ2-7, the V gene TRBV10-3, with 10 bases aligning to TRBD1. Germline V gene data show CDR1 as ENHRY and CDR2 as SYGVKD. This CDR3 is 17 amino acids long. V was pared by 6 bases and J by 4 bases, with 15 bases of the junction left unmatched. CDR3 amino acids: CAIRSSPGTGAGYEQYF. The CDR3 DNA reads TGTGCCATCAGAAGCAGTCCCGGGACAGGGGCCGGGTACGAGCAGTACTTC.

The rearrangement joins TRBV2 to TRBJ1-2; tentatively, D is TRBD1 (5 bases). The CDR3 sequence is 14 residues long. V lost 4 bases and J lost 1, with 10 bases in between. Germline assignment: CDR1 SNHLY and CDR2 FYNNEI. CDR3 nucleotides: TGTGCCAGCAGTGGACAGACCGTTAACTATGGCTACACCTTC. Translated: CASSGQTVNYGYTF.

J is TRBJ2-5 and V is TRBV6-1; TRBD1 aligns across 8 bases. The CDR3 length is 15 residues. Losses at the gene ends were 7 bases for V and 4 bases for J; bases not matched to a gene: 11. CDR1 and CDR2 (germline): MNHNS, SASEGT. The CDR3 reads CASTFTTGAGETQYF. The CDR3 coding sequence is TGTGCCAGCACCTTCACGACAGGGGCTGGAGAGACCCAGTACTTC.

CDR3 DNA sequence: TGTGCCAGCACCTTAGGACAAATTAGCAATCAGCCCCAGCATTTT. Its protein is CASTLGQISNQPQHF. The rearrangement uses TRBV2 and TRBJ1-5, with a possible D match to TRBD1 (5 bases). Trimming cost V 7 bases and J 0 bases, with 13 bases left between them. The length of the CDR3 is 15 residues. The germline V gene encodes CDR1 SNHLY and CDR2 FYNNEI.

The chain is built from TRBV11-2 and TRBJ2-2; D might be TRBD1 (6 bases). The germline gives CDR1 SGHAT, CDR2 FQNNGV. This CDR3 region has 17 residues. V lost 6 bases and J 5 bases, leaving 22 bases between the germline ends. The CDR3 DNA follows: TGTGCCAGCAGTCCGAGAAGGGGGATTGGTGATACCGGGGAGCTGTTTTTT. Amino acids: CASSPRRGIGDTGELFF.

The chain links TRBV9 to TRBJ2-7; 8 bases map to TRBD1. Trimming at V came to 2 bases and at J to 5 bases, leaving 15 bases not matched to a gene. Germline V gene sequence: CDR1 SGDLS, CDR2 YYNGEE. The CDR3 covers 17 residues. CDR3 in amino acids: CASSVGPPGQGADEQYF. DNA of the CDR3: TGTGCCAGCAGCGTGGGTCCGCCCGGCCAGGGGGCTGACGAGCAGTACTTC.

Only one count was recorded for this clone. Other DNA sequences in this sample translate to the same CDR3. The V gene is TRBV2, the J gene TRBJ1-4; D perhaps matches TRBD1 (6 bases). Between the trimmed V and J ends, which lost 7 bases and 3 bases, there was a span of 12 bases. The CDR3 runs 14 residues. The germline V gene encodes CDR1 SNHLY and CDR2 FYNNEI. CDR3 protein: CASTTGNPNEKLFF. The CDR3 DNA follows: TGTGCCAGCACCACAGGGAACCCTAATGAAAAACTGTTTTTT.